These T cell receptor beta chains were read from a single sample in a study of blood T cell repertoires in COVID-19. Only in-frame clones appear in the TCRdb table, and some are missing; sequencing was by immunoSEQ multiplex PCR. Of about 330,000 clones in the sample, 65% to 90% were seen once. Input material: peripheral blood. Receptor source: a human donor in a cohort sampled during active COVID-19. The CDR3 runs from the conserved cysteine through the conserved F or W. The order of the fields is clone size, D gene, J gene, V gene, CDR3 protein, CDR3 DNA. A D gene is named only where the DNA matches it firmly. Where a row states a size, it is once, few, many or the class of an expanded clone; other rows omit it.

few	NA	TRBJ1-2	TRBV5-1	CASSLVPGTDYGYTF	TGCGCCAGCAGCTTGGTCCCGGGAACAGACTATGGCTACACCTTC
NA	NA	TRBJ1-4	TRBV6-1	CASSDRAGNEKLFF	TGTGCCAGCAGTGATCGGGCAGGGAATGAAAAACTGTTTTTT
NA	NA	TRBJ1-5	TRBV4-2	CASSQEYSYSNQPQHF	TGTGCCAGCAGCCAAGAATACTCTTATAGCAATCAGCCCCAGCATTTT
once	NA	TRBJ2-3	TRBV5-6	CASSGGNWGPGTDTQYF	TGTGCCAGCAGCGGGGGTAACTGGGGGCCCGGCACAGATACGCAGTATTTT
NA	TRBD2	TRBJ2-3	TRBV7-9	CASSLFRVGRADTQYF	TGTGCCAGCAGCTTATTCCGGGTTGGGAGGGCAGATACGCAGTATTTT
once	NA	TRBJ2-7	TRBV7-5	CVRSPKSDRAYEQYF	TGTGTCAGAAGCCCAAAATCGGACAGGGCCTACGAGCAGTACTTC
NA	NA	TRBJ1-2	TRBV6-5	CASRRTDSNYGYTF	TGTGCCAGCAGACGGACAGATTCTAACTATGGCTACACCTTC
NA	NA	TRBJ2-3	TRBV6-5	CASSNGAETPQYF	TGTGCCAGCAGCAACGGCGCGGAAACCCCGCAGTATTTT
once	TRBD1	TRBJ1-2	TRBV6-5	CASRPSTGWNGYTF	TGTGCCAGCCGACCCTCGACAGGGTGGAATGGCTACACCTTC
NA	TRBD1	TRBJ1-5	TRBV7-2	CASSKTGTQPQHF	TGTGCCAGCAGCAAGACAGGGACCCAGCCCCAGCATTTT
NA	NA	TRBJ2-7	TRBV5-1	CASSTGLALEQYF	TGCGCCAGCAGCACGGGACTGGCGCTCGAGCAGTACTTC
NA	NA	TRBJ2-3	TRBV9	CASSVGSGDTQYF	TGTGCCAGCAGCGTAGGGAGTGGAGATACGCAGTATTTT
NA	TRBD2	TRBJ2-5	TRBV7-3	CASSSGLAGVQETQYF	TGTGCCAGCAGCTCGGGACTAGCGGGGGTTCAAGAGACCCAGTACTTC
NA	NA	TRBJ2-2	TRBV6-1	CASSEEAGANTGELFF	TGTGCCAGCAGTGAAGAGGCGGGGGCAAACACCGGGGAGCTGTTTTTT
many	NA	TRBJ2-1	TRBV9	CASSGRLGGDDNEQFF	TGTGCCAGCAGCGGCCGACTTGGCGGGGATGACAATGAGCAGTTCTTC
NA	TRBD1	TRBJ1-1	TRBV10-1	CASSATGGVSEAFF	TGCGCCAGCAGCGCTACAGGGGGCGTCTCTGAAGCTTTCTTT
NA	TRBD2	TRBJ2-2	TRBV19	CASMRAGFTGELFF	TGTGCCAGTATGCGAGCGGGGTTCACCGGGGAGCTGTTTTTT
once	TRBD1	TRBJ1-1	TRBV6-5	CASKRTGGYTEAFF	TGTGCCAGCAAAAGAACAGGGGGCTACACTGAAGCTTTCTTT
once	NA	TRBJ1-6	TRBV7-3	CASSVDSANSPLHF	TGTGCCAGCAGCGTCGACAGTGCGAATTCACCCCTCCACTTT
NA	TRBD1	TRBJ1-2	TRBV29-1	CSGGTGGEGYGYTF	TGCAGCGGTGGGACAGGGGGCGAGGGGTATGGCTACACCTTC
once	TRBD1	TRBJ2-7	TRBV5-1	CASRLGDRTYEQYF	TGCGCCAGCAGGTTAGGGGACAGAACCTACGAGCAGTACTTC
NA	NA	TRBJ1-1	TRBV6-2/TRBV6-3	CASSYSAGKAFF	TGTGCCAGCAGTTACTCGGCGGGGAAGGCTTTCTTT
NA	NA	TRBJ2-7	TRBV30	CAWSGSYEQYF	TGTGCCTGGAGTGGCAGTTACGAGCAGTACTTC
NA	TRBD1	TRBJ1-3	TRBV6-5	CASSLGQGRNTIYF	TGTGCCAGCAGCCTCGGACAGGGAAGGAACACCATATATTTT
once	TRBD1	TRBJ2-3	TRBV9	CASSIDPGQGSDTQYF	TGTGCCAGCAGCATCGATCCGGGACAGGGTAGTGATACGCAGTATTTT
NA	TRBD2	TRBJ2-4	TRBV11-2	CASSLMAASGGTKNIQYF	TGTGCCAGCAGCTTAATGGCGGCTAGCGGGGGGACCAAAAACATTCAGTACTTC
NA	NA	TRBJ1-1	TRBV27	CASSLEVDTEAFF	TGTGCCAGCAGTTTGGAGGTGGACACTGAAGCTTTCTTT
NA	TRBD1	TRBJ1-1	TRBV14	CASSPTGRRAFF	TGTGCCAGCAGTCCGACAGGGAGGCGAGCTTTCTTT
NA	NA	TRBJ2-3	TRBV5-4	CASSPEGARSDTQYF	TGTGCCAGCAGTCCCGAAGGGGCCCGATCAGATACGCAGTATTTT
NA	NA	TRBJ2-2	TRBV3-1/TRBV3-2	CASLHTGELFF	TGTGCCAGCCTCCACACCGGGGAGCTGTTTTTT
NA	NA	TRBJ1-5	TRBV7-9	CASSLAGDMVNQPQHF	TGTGCCAGCAGCTTAGCTGGGGACATGGTTAATCAGCCCCAGCATTTT
NA	NA	TRBJ2-2	TRBV10-1	CASGTENTGELFF	TGCGCCAGCGGTACAGAGAACACCGGGGAGCTGTTTTTT
NA	NA	TRBJ2-1	TRBV7-9	CASTRLGVYEQFF	TGTGCCAGCACCCGTCTTGGAGTATATGAGCAGTTCTTC
NA	NA	TRBJ2-3	TRBV3-1/TRBV3-2	CASSQVPGVGDTQYF	TGTGCCAGCAGCCAAGTTCCGGGGGTAGGGGATACGCAGTATTTT
NA	TRBD2	TRBJ2-3	TRBV12-5	CASGLVLGGGAVTQYF	TGTGCTAGTGGTTTGGTACTTGGCGGGGGGGCAGTTACGCAGTATTTT
few	TRBD1	TRBJ1-5	TRBV2	CATRDRSSNQPQHF	TGTGCCACCCGGGACAGGTCGAGCAATCAGCCCCAGCATTTT
NA	NA	TRBJ2-2	TRBV11-3	CASSLWSGAGELFF	TGTGCCAGCAGCTTATGGTCAGGGGCCGGGGAGCTGTTTTTT
few	TRBD2	TRBJ2-1	TRBV6-1	CASSERELGEQFF	TGTGCCAGCAGTGAGCGGGAGCTGGGTGAGCAGTTCTTC
NA	TRBD2	TRBJ2-7	TRBV7-2	CASSLAVLAGEEQYF	TGTGCCAGCAGCTTAGCCGTACTAGCGGGGGAGGAGCAGTACTTC
NA	TRBD1	TRBJ2-7	TRBV9	CASSADRGDEQYF	TGTGCCAGCAGCGCGGACAGGGGCGACGAGCAGTACTTC
NA	TRBD1	TRBJ1-2	TRBV6-5	CASSPQGDYGYTF	TGTGCCAGCAGCCCACAGGGGGACTATGGCTACACCTTC
NA	NA	TRBJ1-1	TRBV18	CASSPDSEAFF	TGTGCCAGCTCACCGGACAGTGAAGCTTTCTTT